The 14 T cell receptor beta chains presented below share a single source sample, sequenced in a study of T cells in Graves' hyperthyroidism and ophthalmopathy. Amplification of TCR beta CDR3 regions was performed using RNA transcripts as template. Carried out on the TCR CDR3, a first-round RT-PCR used the HTBI primer set. TCRdb redid the calling of the multiplex PCR reads with MiXCR, one entry per CDR3 protein. The sample yields 270,000 or so distinct CDR3 sequences, 20% to 25% seen once. The sequenced material came from blood. The receptors shown here come from a man aged 35-49 years with Graves' hyperthyroidism that later progressed to Graves' ophthalmopathy.

At least ten counts were recorded for this clonotype. This chain links TRBV12-3 or TRBV12-4 with TRBJ1-3, with D uncertain. The CDR3 has 14 residues. Trimming cost V 4 bases and J 5 bases, with 12 bases left between them. The CDR3 coding sequence is TGTGCCAGCAGTTGGCGGCGGGCCCGAAACACCATATATTTT. Translation gives CASSWRRARNTIYF.

CDR3 region: CASSPQGAGANVLTF. DNA of the CDR3: TGTGCCAGTAGCCCACAGGGGGCCGGGGCCAACGTCCTGACTTTC. The V gene is TRBV19, the J gene TRBJ2-6; 9 bases fit TRBD1. CDR3 length equals 15 residues. The J segment lost 4 bases and the V segment lost 6 bases, leaving 4 bases of the junction unmatched. CDR1 and CDR2 from the germline V gene are LNHDA and SQIVND (reference sequence).

The chain combines TRBV27 with TRBJ2-5, with 7 nucleotides matching TRBD1. The germline CDR1 and CDR2 sequences are MNHEY and SMNVEV (reference sequence). This CDR3 has 14 residues. Trimming took 5 bases from V and 4 from J; bases not matched to a gene: 7. The CDR3: CASSQNRGTETQYF. The DNA for the CDR3 is TGTGCCAGCAGTCAAAACAGGGGAACAGAGACCCAGTACTTC.

This clonotype was observed many times. The CDR3 ends on some other residue instead of the conserved phenylalanine or tryptophan, so this is likely a read error. The DNA is omitted, as the CDR3 cannot be located on it reliably, and the CDR3 follows TCRdb's listing. The chain employs TRBV27 and TRBJ1-3. CDR1 is MNHEY and CDR2 is SMNVEV in the germline V gene (reference sequence). The CDR3 has 17 amino acids, counting both end residues. CDR3 protein: CASEGPQGEKTPYINSL.

The chain carries TRBV6-1 and TRBJ2-2; D is undetermined. The CDR3 covers 12 residues. With 4 bases removed from V and 6 bases from J, the gap between germline ends came to 6 bases. CDR1 is MNHNS, CDR2 SASEGT, per germline. The CDR3, as DNA: TGTGCCAGCAGTGCACCCCCCGGGGAGCTGTTTTTT. It specifies CASSAPPGELFF.

This clonotype was observed at least ten times. The chain combines TRBV12-3 or TRBV12-4 with TRBJ2-7; D ambiguous. The CDR3 sequence is 12 residues long. Trimming shortened V by 6 bases and J by 7 bases, and 13 bases separated the two germline ends. The CDR3 nucleotides are TGTGCCAGCAGCAGGACCTCTCGAGAGCAGTACTTC. It encodes CASSRTSREQYF.

In its sample, this clonotype was seen many times. V is TRBV5-1 and J is TRBJ1-1, with no clear D. Germline-derived CDR1 and CDR2 are SGHRS and YFSETQ. There are 15 residues in the CDR3. The V gene lost 5 bases and the J gene lost 1 base, with 15 bases spanning the gap. CDR3 coding DNA: TGCGCCAGCAGGGTTTTGGTAGCGACGAACACTGAAGCTTTCTTT. Residues: CASRVLVATNTEAFF.

In this sample, this clonotype turned up many times. The V gene is TRBV20-1, the J gene TRBJ1-6; no definite D call. The CDR3 extends over 13 amino acids. V was cut by 6 bases and J by 9 bases, with 15 bases left in between. Germline-derived CDR1 and CDR2 are DFQATT and SNEGSKA (reference sequence). CDR3 sequence (DNA): TGCAGTGCGTATCGGGCTGCTGGTTCACCCCTCCACTTT. This encodes CSAYRAAGSPLHF.

This clonotype was counted between two and nine times. V usage is TRBV10-3 and J usage is TRBJ1-2; possibly TRBD1 for D (6 bases). Germline CDR1 is ENHRY and CDR2 is SYGVKD. Trimming took off 10 bases at V and 0 bases at J, with 18 bases between the two ends. The CDR3 spans 15 residues. The CDR3 nucleotides read TGTGCCACCGGGAGCCAGTGGACAGCTAACTATGGCTACACCTTC. This gives the protein CATGSQWTANYGYTF.

The chain uses TRBV12-3 or TRBV12-4 and TRBJ2-7; no firm D call. The CDR3 runs 16 residues. Trimming removed 5 bases from V and 0 bases from J, with 17 bases in between. The chain's CDR3 is CASSPKTGFGSYEQYF. The CDR3 DNA follows: TGTGCCAGCAGTCCGAAGACTGGATTTGGCTCCTACGAGCAGTACTTC.

This clonotype has at least ten counts. The rearrangement links TRBV6-1 to TRBJ2-5; a possible D gene is TRBD2 (6 bases). The CDR3 has 14 amino acids. Germline V gives CDR1 MNHNS, CDR2 SASEGT. V was clipped by 6 bases and J by 2 bases, with 13 bases between them. The CDR3 is CASRDGTRQETQYF. CDR3 DNA sequence: TGTGCCAGCAGGGATGGGACTCGGCAAGAGACCCAGTACTTC.

This clonotype showed up many times. This may stem from a read error, because a much larger clone lies one nucleotide away. For the CDR3, the DNA is TGTGCCAGCAGTTTTGGTGCGAGATGGGATACGCAGTATTTT. Its protein product is CASSFGARWDTQYF. V is TRBV12-3 or TRBV12-4 and J is TRBJ2-3; D gene ambiguous. V was clipped by 3 bases and J by 6 bases, with 13 bases between them. The CDR3 totals 14 residues.

This clonotype was observed many times. The rearrangement joins TRBV29-1 to TRBJ1-3; the D gene is possibly TRBD1 (6 bases). The CDR3 contains 16 residues. Deletions cut 7 bases from V and 1 base from J, with 20 bases between. The germline gives CDR1 SQVTM, CDR2 ANQGSEA. CDR3 residues: CSAQRGAQRSGNTIYF. The DNA for the CDR3 is TGCAGCGCCCAGCGGGGGGCCCAAAGATCTGGAAACACCATATATTTT.

This clonotype was observed many times. The chain joins TRBV2 to TRBJ1-1; no clear D. Trimming cost V 6 bases and J 1 base, with 9 bases left between them. The CDR3 has 13 residues. Per germline, CDR1 SNHLY and CDR2 FYNNEI. CDR3 nucleotides: TGTGCCAGCAGGAAAACAACGAACACTGAAGCTTTCTTT. Translating gives CASRKTTNTEAFF.